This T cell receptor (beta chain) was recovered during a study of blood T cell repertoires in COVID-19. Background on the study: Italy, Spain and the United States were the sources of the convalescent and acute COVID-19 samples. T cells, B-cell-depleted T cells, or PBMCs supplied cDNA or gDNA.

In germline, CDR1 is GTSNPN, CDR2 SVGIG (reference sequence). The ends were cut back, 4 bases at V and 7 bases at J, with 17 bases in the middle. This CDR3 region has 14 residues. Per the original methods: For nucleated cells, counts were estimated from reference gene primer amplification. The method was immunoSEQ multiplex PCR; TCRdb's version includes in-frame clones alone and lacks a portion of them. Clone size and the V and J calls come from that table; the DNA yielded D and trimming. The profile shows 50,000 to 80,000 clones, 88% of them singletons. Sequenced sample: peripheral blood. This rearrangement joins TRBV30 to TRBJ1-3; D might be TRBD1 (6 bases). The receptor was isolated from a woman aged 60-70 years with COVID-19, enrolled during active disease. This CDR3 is CAWNQGNFGNTIYF. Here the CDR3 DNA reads TGTGCCTGGAATCAGGGGAATTTCGGGAACACCATATATTTT.